This entry lists 15 T cell receptor beta chains sequenced from one sample in a study of shared T cell receptors in the human thymus. Clones were sequenced by immunoSEQ multiplex PCR, and TCRdb holds only the in-frame ones, with some missing. The sample shows some 640,000 clones, more than 75% of them seen only once. These data also featured in a second study, about human thymus T cells.

The specimen was thymocytes. These receptors were obtained from a boy under two years old with a congenital heart defect.

The V call is TRBV28, the J call TRBJ2-7; 8 nucleotides match TRBD1. Losses at the gene ends were 8 bases for V and 3 bases for J; bases not matched to a gene: 9. CDR1 is MDHEN, CDR2 SYDVKM, per germline. The CDR3 runs 14 residues. The CDR3 DNA reads TGTGCCAGCTTAGGACAGGGTAATCTCTACGAGCAGTACTTC. Translated, it gives CASLGQGNLYEQYF.

The chain couples TRBV6-1 to TRBJ1-1; 9 nucleotides line up with TRBD1. The CDR3 has 15 residues. Trimming at V came to 4 bases and at J to 3 bases, leaving 6 bases not matched to a gene. Germline V gene data show CDR1 as MNHNS and CDR2 as SASEGT. CDR3 region: CASSVQGAQDTEAFF. The DNA for the CDR3 is TGTGCCAGCAGTGTACAGGGGGCTCAGGACACTGAAGCTTTCTTT.

The chain recombines TRBV4-2 with TRBJ2-1; 9 positions match TRBD2. The CDR3 spans 20 residues. The germline V gene encodes CDR1 LGHNA and CDR2 YNFKEQ. V lost 4 bases and J lost 0; bases outside the gene matches: 16. In DNA, the CDR3 is TGTGCCAGCAGCCCCGTAGCGGGAGACGAGCCTCCGAGCTCCTACAATGAGCAGTTCTTC. Its translation: CASSPVAGDEPPSSYNEQFF.

The V and J genes are TRBV7-9 and TRBJ2-7, with D possibly matching TRBD1 (5 bases). Germline CDR1 SEHNR, CDR2 FQNEAQ (reference sequence). V gave up 4 bases and J gave up 12 bases, with 16 bases separating them. The CDR3 length is 12 residues. In nucleotides, the CDR3 is TGTGCCAGCAGCTCCATGGACAAACCCAGGTACTTC. Amino acids: CASSSMDKPRYF.

The chain combines TRBV16 with TRBJ2-2; 9 bases fit TRBD1. Germline V CDR1 and CDR2: KGHSY, FQNENV. The CDR3 consists of 17 residues. The ends lost 0 bases at V and 3 bases at J; junction bases unmatched: 5. Here the CDR3 reads CASSQSGDRGDTGELFF. The CDR3 DNA is TGTGCCAGCAGCCAATCAGGAGACAGGGGGGACACCGGGGAGCTGTTTTTT.

The chain has TRBV14 and TRBJ2-7; 8 bases map to TRBD2. The germline CDR1 and CDR2 sequences are SGHDN and FVKESK. The J segment lost 2 bases and the V segment lost 1 base, leaving 7 bases of the junction unmatched. This CDR3 has 16 amino acids. The CDR3 region has the DNA TGTGCCAGCAGCCAAGTAGCGAAGCGGGAGACCTACGAGCAGTACTTC. Protein sequence: CASSQVAKRETYEQYF. The full variable domain, its missing parts supplied by reference TRBV14 and TRBJ2-7, is EAGVTQFPSHSVIEKGQTVTLRCDPISGHDNLYWYRRVMGKEIKFLLHFVKESKQDESGMPNNRFLAERTGGTYSTLKVQPAELEDSGVYFCASSQVAKRETYEQYFGPGTRLTVT.

V is TRBV28 and J is TRBJ2-5; TRBD1 agrees at 10 bases. CDR1 is MDHEN and CDR2 is SYDVKM in the germline V gene. The CDR3 is 16 residues long. With V trimmed by 6 bases and J by 2 bases, 9 bases remained unmatched. The CDR3 loop is CASSPPGQGPQETQYF. CDR3 DNA sequence: TGTGCCAGCAGCCCCCCGGGACAGGGGCCACAAGAGACCCAGTACTTC.

V gene TRBV27 combines with J gene TRBJ1-1, with 8 positions matching TRBD1. This CDR3 has 16 amino acids. Germline lookup yields CDR1 MNHEY and CDR2 SMNVEV (reference sequence). V lost 3 bases and J lost 3; bases outside the gene matches: 9. The CDR3 nucleotides read TGTGCCAGCAGTTTCGTCAGGGGGCTTTCGGACACTGAAGCTTTCTTT. It codes for CASSFVRGLSDTEAFF.

The chain recombines TRBV20-1 with TRBJ2-7; D is undetermined. The germline V and J ends were trimmed by 0 bases and 6 bases, with 6 bases remaining between them. This CDR3 spans 11 amino acids. CDR1 DFQATT and CDR2 SNEGSKA come from the germline V gene (reference sequence). In DNA, the CDR3 is TGCAGTGCTAGAGATCTAGGCGAGCAGTACTTC. This codes for CSARDLGEQYF.

V and J are TRBV7-9 and TRBJ2-7, with TRBD1 matching 9 bases. The germline CDR1 and CDR2 sequences are SEHNR and FQNEAQ (reference sequence). Losses at the gene ends were 3 bases for V and 3 bases for J; bases not matched to a gene: 3. The CDR3 runs to 14 residues. For the CDR3, the DNA is TGTGCCAGCAGCTTTGGGACAGGGTTCTACGAGCAGTACTTC. Translation gives CASSFGTGFYEQYF.

This chain joins TRBV19 and TRBJ1-5; the match to TRBD1 covers 7 bases. The CDR3 has 14 residues. V was clipped by 4 bases and J by 5 bases; unmatched bases: 5. Germline CDR1 is LNHDA and CDR2 is SQIVND (reference sequence). The CDR3 is CASSKDRTHQPQHF. The CDR3 DNA follows: TGTGCCAGTAGTAAGGACAGGACTCATCAGCCCCAGCATTTT.

On this clone itself: The junction departs from germline at one end; a sequencing error may be responsible. Other nucleotide sequences in the sample specify the same CDR3. The CDR3 reads CASSLRLANEKLFF. DNA for the CDR3: TGTGCCAGCAGTTTGCGGTTGGCTAATGAAAAGCTGTTTTTT. V gene TRBV4-2 combines with J gene TRBJ1-4, with no clear D. Looked up from germline, CDR1 is LGHNA and CDR2 is YNFKEQ. The CDR3 is 14 residues long.

The table lists this clone with a few counts. This chain links TRBV5-1 with TRBJ1-1, with TRBD1 matching 9 bases. V lost 2 bases and J lost 2; bases outside the gene matches: 4. Looked up from germline, CDR1 is SGHRS and CDR2 is YFSETQ. The CDR3 spans 15 residues. This chain's CDR3 is CASSFQQGANTEAFF. The CDR3 coding sequence is TGCGCCAGCAGCTTTCAACAGGGGGCTAACACTGAAGCTTTCTTT.

This rearrangement joins TRBV2 to TRBJ2-7; TRBD1 agrees at 8 bases. Germline-derived CDR1 and CDR2 are SNHLY and FYNNEI. The CDR3 length is 16 residues. The V and J ends lost 7 bases and 0 bases, in that order; junction bases with no gene match: 11. The CDR3 region has the DNA TGTGCCAGCAAATCAGAGAGGACAGGGAACTCCTACGAGCAGTACTTC. Translating gives CASKSERTGNSYEQYF. The full variable domain, with the rest looked up from reference TRBV2 and TRBJ2-7, is EPEVTQTPSHQVTQMGQEVILRCVPISNHLYFYWYRQILGQKVEFLVSFYNNEISEKSEIFDDQFSVERPDGSNFTLKIRSTKLEDSAMYFCASKSERTGNSYEQYFGPGTRLTVT.

The table lists this clone with a few counts. The V call is TRBV14, the J call TRBJ1-4; TRBD1 is a possible D gene (5 bases). Trimming cost V 0 bases and J 7 bases, with 12 bases left between them. This CDR3 contains 15 residues. From germline, CDR1 is SGHDN and CDR2 FVKESK. CDR3 amino acids: CASSQEDKRPEKLFF. CDR3 nucleotides: TGTGCCAGCAGCCAAGAGGACAAGCGACCTGAAAAACTGTTTTTT.